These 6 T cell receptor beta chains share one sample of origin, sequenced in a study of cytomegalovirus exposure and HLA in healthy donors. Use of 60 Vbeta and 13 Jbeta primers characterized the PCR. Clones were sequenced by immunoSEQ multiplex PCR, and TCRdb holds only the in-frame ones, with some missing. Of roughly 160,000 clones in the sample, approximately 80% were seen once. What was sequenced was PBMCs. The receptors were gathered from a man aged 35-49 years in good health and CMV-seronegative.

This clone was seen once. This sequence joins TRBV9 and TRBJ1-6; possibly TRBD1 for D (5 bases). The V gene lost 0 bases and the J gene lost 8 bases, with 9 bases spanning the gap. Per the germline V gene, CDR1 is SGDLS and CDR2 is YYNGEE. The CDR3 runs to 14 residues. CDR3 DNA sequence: TGTGCCAGCAGCGTAGGACAGTGGGATTCACCCCTCCACTTT. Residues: CASSVGQWDSPLHF.

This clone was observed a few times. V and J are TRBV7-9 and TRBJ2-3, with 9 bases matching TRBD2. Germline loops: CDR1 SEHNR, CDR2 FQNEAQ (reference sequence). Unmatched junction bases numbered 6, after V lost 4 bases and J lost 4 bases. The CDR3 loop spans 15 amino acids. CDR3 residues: CASSSSGEIADTQYF. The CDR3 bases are TGTGCCAGCAGCTCTAGCGGGGAGATTGCAGATACGCAGTATTTT.

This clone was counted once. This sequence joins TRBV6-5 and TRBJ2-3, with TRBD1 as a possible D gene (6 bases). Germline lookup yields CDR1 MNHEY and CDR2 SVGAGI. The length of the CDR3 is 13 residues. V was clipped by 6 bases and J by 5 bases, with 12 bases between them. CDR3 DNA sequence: TGTGCCAGCAGAAATACAGGGATAGATACGCAGTATTTT. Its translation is CASRNTGIDTQYF.

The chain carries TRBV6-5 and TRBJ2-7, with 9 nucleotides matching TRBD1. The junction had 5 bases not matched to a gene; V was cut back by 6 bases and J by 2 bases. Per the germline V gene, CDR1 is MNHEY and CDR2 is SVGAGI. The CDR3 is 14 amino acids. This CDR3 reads CASRTTGGPYEQYF. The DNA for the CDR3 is TGTGCCAGCAGGACGACAGGGGGGCCCTACGAGCAGTACTTC.

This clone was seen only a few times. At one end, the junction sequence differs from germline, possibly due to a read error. DNA for the CDR3: TGTTCCAGCAGCACCTACAGGGATGAAGAGACCCAGTACTTC. Translation gives CSSSTYRDEETQYF. V is TRBV7-9 and J is TRBJ2-5, with D perhaps TRBD1 (6 bases). The CDR3 is 14 residues long. The germline gives CDR1 SEHNR, CDR2 FQNEAQ (reference sequence).

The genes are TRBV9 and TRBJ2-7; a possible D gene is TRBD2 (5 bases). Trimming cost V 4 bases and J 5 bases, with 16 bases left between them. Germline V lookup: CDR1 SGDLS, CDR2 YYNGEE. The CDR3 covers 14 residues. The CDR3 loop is CASSPRPSGNEQYF. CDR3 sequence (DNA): TGTGCCAGCAGCCCCCGACCCAGCGGTAACGAGCAGTACTTC.